This T cell receptor (beta chain) was sequenced during a study of blood T cells in healthy people across ages. General study findings and limits: TCR beta diversity, measured per million T cells, fell in a roughly linear way with age.

The CDR3 length is 17 residues. Germline V gene sequence: CDR1 LNHDA, CDR2 SQIVND (reference sequence). V was trimmed by 4 bases and J by 3 bases, leaving 18 bases between them. A word on this clonotype: Antigen: not known.

Total RNA amounts of at least 6 micrograms were extracted per sample. Through a sample-barcoded 5' primer and a J-beta primer mix, a second PCR was run for roughly 6 to 12 cycles. Via MiXCR, TCRdb re-called the 5' RACE reads, giving one row per CDR3 protein. The repertoire holds 1.5 million to 2 million distinct CDR3 sequences, with about 31% as singletons. V usage is TRBV19 and J usage is TRBJ2-2, with a possible D match to TRBD1 (6 bases). This TCR came from a woman aged 25 to 39 in good health. The specimen was blood. The CDR3 region is CASSTDTRRQDTGELFF. Here the CDR3 DNA reads TGTGCCAGTAGTACTGACACCCGGAGACAGGACACCGGGGAGCTGTTTTTT.